This T cell receptor beta chain was recovered during a study of shared clonotypes between healthy human individuals. Broader study findings: Naive CD4 clonotypes were shared across a few donors at roughly 5.3%. Naive subsets generally exceeded memory subsets in estimated richness.

Germline assignment: CDR1 MNHEY and CDR2 SMNVEV (reference sequence). The CDR3 loop spans 14 amino acids. Trimming pared 5 bases from V and 2 bases from J, leaving 13 bases between. Naive CD8 populations comprised CD45RO-negative cells positively selected for CCR7, excluding terminally differentiated effector memory CD45RA+ cells. Every one of the donors was a Caucasian adult that lived in Nashville, Tennessee. With respect to this clone: Its target is unknown.

The repertoire was sequenced with immunoSEQ multiplex PCR; TCRdb's copy has only in-frame clones and lacks some. The table includes about 2 million clones, approximately 94% detected once. The chain carries TRBV27 and TRBJ2-7; D remains ambiguous. Sequences were obtained from naive CD8+ T cells sorted from blood. This TCR came from a man aged 18 to 29 in good health. CDR3 region: CASSPWARTYEQYF. DNA for the CDR3: TGTGCCAGCAGTCCTTGGGCCCGAACCTACGAGCAGTACTTC.